Listed below are T cell receptor beta chains from one sample, sequenced in a study of blood T cell repertoires in COVID-19. Sequencing was performed with immunoSEQ multiplex PCR; in TCRdb, only in-frame clones are kept and a portion is missing. The sample records over 40,000 clones, approximately 91% being singletons. Sequenced sample: peripheral blood. Receptors were obtained from a woman at least 80 years old with acute or convalescent COVID-19. The conserved cysteine and the conserved F or W are not part of the CDR3 here. D genes are given only for firm matches.

d_gene | j_gene | v_gene | CDR3aa
. | TRBJ1-4 | TRBV19 | ASSRQTNEKLF
TRBD2 | TRBJ2-2 | TRBV9 | ASSVNVAGGNTGELF
. | TRBJ1-2 | TRBV30 | AWAHTPSGYT
TRBD2 | TRBJ2-4 | TRBV29-1 | SVGGTTGKNIQY
TRBD1 | TRBJ2-7 | TRBV2 | ASNRDRVYEQY
. | TRBJ2-2 | TRBV4-3 | ASSQGYTGTGELF
TRBD2 | TRBJ2-3 | TRBV7-9 | ASSHAGTSEKPEDTQY
TRBD1 | TRBJ2-2 | TRBV18 | ASSPGTGARGELF
TRBD1 | TRBJ1-5 | TRBV5-6 | ASSLAGTGGQPQH
. | TRBJ2-1 | TRBV18 | ASSPLSYNEQF
TRBD1 | TRBJ2-7 | TRBV19 | ASSMGDRGFGTYEQY
TRBD2 | TRBJ2-5 | TRBV7-9 | ASRAELAGGGETQY
TRBD1 | TRBJ1-1 | TRBV10-3 | ATLGTENTEAF
. | TRBJ2-5 | TRBV5-6 | ASSLYQGQETQY
TRBD2 | TRBJ2-3 | TRBV2 | ASRKGRLAATDTQY
. | TRBJ2-7 | TRBV20-1 | SASRSNEQY
TRBD2 | TRBJ2-1 | TRBV7-2 | ASSSQAGVYNEQF
TRBD1 | TRBJ1-6 | TRBV6-5 | ASRPGQGNSPLH
. | TRBJ2-1 | TRBV3-1/TRBV3-2 | ASSQVRNNEQF
. | TRBJ1-2 | TRBV19 | ASSRGPNYGYT
. | TRBJ1-5 | TRBV30 | AWDGQLGARGWQPQH
. | TRBJ2-2 | TRBV15 | ATSKTTFNTGELF
. | TRBJ2-2 | TRBV25-1 | ASSALAGVWTGELF
TRBD2 | TRBJ2-1 | TRBV11-3 | ASSLRGGQATYNEQF
TRBD1 | TRBJ1-1 | TRBV6-5 | ATLTGGRTEAF
. | TRBJ2-1 | TRBV3-1/TRBV3-2 | ASSQTKRSSYNEQF
. | TRBJ1-1 | TRBV3-1/TRBV3-2 | ASSQEGGSHEAF
TRBD2 | TRBJ2-1 | TRBV9 | ASSVTSGRAAEQF
TRBD1 | TRBJ1-1 | TRBV5-8 | ASNSQGETEAF
TRBD2 | TRBJ2-1 | TRBV18 | ASSRSGLAGGGNKNNEQF
. | TRBJ1-1 | TRBV5-5 | ASSLDRGEAF
. | TRBJ1-5 | TRBV7-8 | ASSAIPGFAYSNQPQH
TRBD2 | TRBJ2-1 | TRBV28 | ASSSWTSGRLGHVNEQF